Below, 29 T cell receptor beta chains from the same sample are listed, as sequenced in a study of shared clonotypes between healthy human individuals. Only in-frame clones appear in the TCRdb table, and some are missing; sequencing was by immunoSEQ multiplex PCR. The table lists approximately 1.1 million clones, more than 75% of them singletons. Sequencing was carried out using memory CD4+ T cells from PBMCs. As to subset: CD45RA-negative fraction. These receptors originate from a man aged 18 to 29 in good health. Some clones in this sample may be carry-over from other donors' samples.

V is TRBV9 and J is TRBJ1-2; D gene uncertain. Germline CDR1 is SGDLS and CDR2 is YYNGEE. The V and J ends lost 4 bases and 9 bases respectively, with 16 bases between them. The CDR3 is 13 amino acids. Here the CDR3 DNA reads TGTGCCAGCAGCCCCCGTGGGTCTTCTCGCTACACCTTC. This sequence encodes CASSPRGSSRYTF.

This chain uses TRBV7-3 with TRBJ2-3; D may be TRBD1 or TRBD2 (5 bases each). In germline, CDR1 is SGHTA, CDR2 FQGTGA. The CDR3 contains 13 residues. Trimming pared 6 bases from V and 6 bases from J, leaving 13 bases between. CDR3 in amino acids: CASSTGRDDTQYF. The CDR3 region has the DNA TGTGCCAGCAGTACTGGACGGGACGATACGCAGTATTTT.

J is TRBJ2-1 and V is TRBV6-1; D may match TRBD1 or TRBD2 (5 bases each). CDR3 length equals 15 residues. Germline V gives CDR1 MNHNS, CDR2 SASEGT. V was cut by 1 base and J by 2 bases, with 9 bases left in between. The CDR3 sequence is CASSEVGVTYNEQFF. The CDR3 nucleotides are TGTGCCAGCAGTGAAGTGGGGGTGACCTACAATGAGCAGTTCTTC.

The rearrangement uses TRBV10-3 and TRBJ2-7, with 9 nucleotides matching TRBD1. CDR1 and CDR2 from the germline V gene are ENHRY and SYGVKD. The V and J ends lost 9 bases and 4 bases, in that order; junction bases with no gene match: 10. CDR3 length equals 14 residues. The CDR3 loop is CAMLIRDRAYEQYF. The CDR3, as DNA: TGTGCCATGCTGATCCGGGACAGGGCGTACGAGCAGTACTTC.

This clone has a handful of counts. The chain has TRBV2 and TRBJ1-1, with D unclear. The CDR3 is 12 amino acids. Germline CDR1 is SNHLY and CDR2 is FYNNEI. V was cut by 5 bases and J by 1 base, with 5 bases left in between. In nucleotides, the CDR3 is TGTGCCAGCAGTAGACAGAACACTGAAGCTTTCTTT. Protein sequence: CASSRQNTEAFF.

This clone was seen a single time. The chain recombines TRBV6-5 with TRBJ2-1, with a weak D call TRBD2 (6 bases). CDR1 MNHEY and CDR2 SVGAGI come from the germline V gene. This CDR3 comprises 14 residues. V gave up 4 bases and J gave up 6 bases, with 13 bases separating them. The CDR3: CASSSPGLVNEQFF. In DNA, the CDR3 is TGTGCCAGCAGTTCCCCGGGACTTGTCAATGAGCAGTTCTTC.

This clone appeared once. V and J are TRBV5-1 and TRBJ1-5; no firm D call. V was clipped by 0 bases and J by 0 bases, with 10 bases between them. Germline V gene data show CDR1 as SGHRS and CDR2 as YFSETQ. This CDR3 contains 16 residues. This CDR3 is CASSLGSDYSNQPQHF. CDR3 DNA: TGCGCCAGCAGCTTGGGTTCAGACTATAGCAATCAGCCCCAGCATTTT.

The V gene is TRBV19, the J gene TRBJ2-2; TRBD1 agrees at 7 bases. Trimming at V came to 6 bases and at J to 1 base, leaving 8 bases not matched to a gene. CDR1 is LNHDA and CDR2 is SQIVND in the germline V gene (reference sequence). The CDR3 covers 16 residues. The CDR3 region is CASRLGQTQNTGELFF. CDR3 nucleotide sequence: TGTGCCAGTAGACTGGGACAGACACAGAACACCGGGGAGCTGTTTTTT.

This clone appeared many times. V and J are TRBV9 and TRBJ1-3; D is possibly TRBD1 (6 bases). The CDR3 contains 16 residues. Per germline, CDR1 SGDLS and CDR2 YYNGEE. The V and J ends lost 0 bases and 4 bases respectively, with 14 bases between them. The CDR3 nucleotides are TGTGCCAGCAGCGTAGAGGGGGGCGCGCGCGGAAACACCATATATTTT. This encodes CASSVEGGARGNTIYF. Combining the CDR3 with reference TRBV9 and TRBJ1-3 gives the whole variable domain DSGVTQTPKHLITATGQRVTLRCSPRSGDLSVYWYQQSLDQGLQFLIQYYNGEERAKGNILERFSAQQFPDLHSELNLSSLELGDSALYFCASSVEGGARGNTIYFGEGSWLTVV.

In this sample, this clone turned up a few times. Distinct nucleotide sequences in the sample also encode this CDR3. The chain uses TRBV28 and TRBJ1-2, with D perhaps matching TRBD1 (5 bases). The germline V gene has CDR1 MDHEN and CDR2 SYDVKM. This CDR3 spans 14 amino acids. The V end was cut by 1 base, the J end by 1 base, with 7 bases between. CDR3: CASSLFQGNYGYTF. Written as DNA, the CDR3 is TGTGCCAGCAGTTTATTTCAGGGTAACTATGGCTACACCTTC.

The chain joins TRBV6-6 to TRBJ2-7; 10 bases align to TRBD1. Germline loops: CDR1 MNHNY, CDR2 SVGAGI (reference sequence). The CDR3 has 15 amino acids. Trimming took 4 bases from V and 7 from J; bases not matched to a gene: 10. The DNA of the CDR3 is TGTGCCAGCAGTTTTTCCGGGACAGGGGAGGAGGAGCAGTACTTC. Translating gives CASSFSGTGEEEQYF.

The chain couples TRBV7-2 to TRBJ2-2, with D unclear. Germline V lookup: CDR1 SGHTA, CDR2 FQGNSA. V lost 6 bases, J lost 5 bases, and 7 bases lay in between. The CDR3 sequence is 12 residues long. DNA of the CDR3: TGTGCCAGCAGAAAAGGAACCGGGGAGCTGTTTTTT. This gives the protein CASRKGTGELFF.

The chain's CDR3 is CASSPPLGSYNEQFF. In DNA, the CDR3 is TGCGCCAGCAGCCCACCCCTTGGGTCCTACAATGAGCAGTTCTTC. The V gene is TRBV5-1, the J gene TRBJ2-1; D is unclear. The V and J ends lost 4 bases and 1 base respectively, with 12 bases between them. The V gene's germline CDR1 is SGHRS and CDR2 YFSETQ. CDR3 length: 15 amino acids.

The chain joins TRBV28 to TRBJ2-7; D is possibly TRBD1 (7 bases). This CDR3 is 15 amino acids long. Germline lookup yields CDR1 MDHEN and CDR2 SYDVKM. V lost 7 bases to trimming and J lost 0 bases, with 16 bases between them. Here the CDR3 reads CASTQGGPSSYEQYF. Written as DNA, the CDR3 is TGTGCCAGCACCCAGGGGGGTCCTAGCTCCTACGAGCAGTACTTC.

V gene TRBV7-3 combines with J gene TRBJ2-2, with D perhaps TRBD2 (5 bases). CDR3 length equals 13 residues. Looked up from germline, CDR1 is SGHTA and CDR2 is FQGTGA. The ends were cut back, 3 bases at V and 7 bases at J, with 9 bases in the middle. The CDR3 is CASSFGVGGELFF. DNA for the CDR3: TGTGCCAGCAGCTTCGGGGTTGGCGGGGAGCTGTTTTTT.

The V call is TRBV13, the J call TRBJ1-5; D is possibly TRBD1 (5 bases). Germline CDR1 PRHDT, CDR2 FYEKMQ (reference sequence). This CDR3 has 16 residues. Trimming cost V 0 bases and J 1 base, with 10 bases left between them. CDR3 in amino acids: CASSLGQVLSNQPQHF. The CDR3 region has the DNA TGTGCCAGCAGCTTAGGACAGGTTTTGAGCAATCAGCCCCAGCATTTT.

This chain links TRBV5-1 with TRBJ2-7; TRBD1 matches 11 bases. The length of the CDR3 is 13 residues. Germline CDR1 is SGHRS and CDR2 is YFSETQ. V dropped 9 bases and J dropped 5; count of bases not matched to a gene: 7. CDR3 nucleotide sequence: TGCGCCACCCGGACAGGGGGCGGCGACGAGCAGTACTTC. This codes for CATRTGGGDEQYF.

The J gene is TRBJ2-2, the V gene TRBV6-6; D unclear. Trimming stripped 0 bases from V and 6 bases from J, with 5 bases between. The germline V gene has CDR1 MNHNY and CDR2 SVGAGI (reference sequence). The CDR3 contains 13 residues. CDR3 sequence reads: CASSYSESGELFF. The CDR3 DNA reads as TGTGCCAGCAGTTACTCGGAATCCGGGGAGCTGTTTTTT.

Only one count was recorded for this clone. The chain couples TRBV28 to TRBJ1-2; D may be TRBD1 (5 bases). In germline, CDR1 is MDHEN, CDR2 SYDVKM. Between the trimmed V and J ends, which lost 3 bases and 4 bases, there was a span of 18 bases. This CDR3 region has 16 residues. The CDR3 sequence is CASSLHRGLFSYGYTF. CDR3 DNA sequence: TGTGCCAGCAGTTTGCATAGGGGCCTCTTTAGCTATGGCTACACCTTC.

CDR3 region: CASSQGWREGLGTQYF. The CDR3 region has the DNA TGTGCCAGCAGCCAAGGATGGCGGGAGGGCCTAGGTACGCAGTATTTT. V usage is TRBV4-2 and J usage is TRBJ2-3, with 9 bases aligning to TRBD2. Trimming took 1 base from V and 8 from J; bases not matched to a gene: 10. The CDR3 has 16 amino acids. Germline V lookup: CDR1 LGHNA, CDR2 YNFKEQ.

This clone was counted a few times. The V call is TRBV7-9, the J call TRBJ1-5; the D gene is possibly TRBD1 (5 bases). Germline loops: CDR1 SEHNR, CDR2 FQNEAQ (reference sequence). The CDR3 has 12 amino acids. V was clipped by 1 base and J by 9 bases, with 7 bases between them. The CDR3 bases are TGTGCCAGCAGCTTAGAGGGGCGGCCCCAGCATTTT. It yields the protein CASSLEGRPQHF.

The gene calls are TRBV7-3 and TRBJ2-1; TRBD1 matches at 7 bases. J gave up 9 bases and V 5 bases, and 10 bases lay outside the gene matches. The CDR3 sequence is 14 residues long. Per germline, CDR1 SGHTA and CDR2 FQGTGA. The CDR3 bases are TGTGCCAGCAGCACAAACACAGGGGTTGCTGAGCAGTTCTTC. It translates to CASSTNTGVAEQFF.

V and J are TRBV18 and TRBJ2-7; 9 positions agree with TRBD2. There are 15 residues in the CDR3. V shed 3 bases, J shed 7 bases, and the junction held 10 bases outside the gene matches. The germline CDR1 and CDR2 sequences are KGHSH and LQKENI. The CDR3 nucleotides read TGTGCCAGCTCACCTAGTAGCGGGAGTCTTGAGGAGCAGTACTTC. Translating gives CASSPSSGSLEEQYF.

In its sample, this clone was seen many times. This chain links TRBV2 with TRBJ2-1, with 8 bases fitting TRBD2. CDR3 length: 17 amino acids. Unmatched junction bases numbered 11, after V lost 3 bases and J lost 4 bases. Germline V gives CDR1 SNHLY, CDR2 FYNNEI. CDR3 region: CASSDPSAGVTYNEQFF. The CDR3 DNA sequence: TGTGCCAGCAGTGATCCCTCAGCGGGGGTTACGTACAATGAGCAGTTCTTC.

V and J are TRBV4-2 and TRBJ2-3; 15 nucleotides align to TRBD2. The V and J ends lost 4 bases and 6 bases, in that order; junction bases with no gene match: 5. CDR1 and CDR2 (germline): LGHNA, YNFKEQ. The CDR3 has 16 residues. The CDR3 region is CASSPGTSGRTDTQYF. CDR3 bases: TGTGCCAGCAGCCCGGGGACTAGCGGGAGGACGGATACGCAGTATTTT.

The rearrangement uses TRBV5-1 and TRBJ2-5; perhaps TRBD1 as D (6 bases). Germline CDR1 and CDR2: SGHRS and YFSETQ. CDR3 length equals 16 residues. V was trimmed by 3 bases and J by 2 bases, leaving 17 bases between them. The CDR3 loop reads CASSWGPPGQQETQYF. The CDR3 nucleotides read TGCGCCAGCAGCTGGGGACCACCGGGACAACAAGAGACCCAGTACTTC. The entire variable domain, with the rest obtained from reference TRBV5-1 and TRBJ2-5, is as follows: KAGVTQTPRYLIKTRGQQVTLSCSPISGHRSVSWYQQTPGQGLQFLFEYFSETQRNKGNFPGRFSGRQFSNSRSEMNVSTLELGDSALYLCASSWGPPGQQETQYFGPGTRLLVL.

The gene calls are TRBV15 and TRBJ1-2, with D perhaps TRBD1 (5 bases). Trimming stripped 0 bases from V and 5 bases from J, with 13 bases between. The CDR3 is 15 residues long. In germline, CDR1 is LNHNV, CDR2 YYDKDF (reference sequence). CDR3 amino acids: CATSREVSGRYGYTF. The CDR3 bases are TGTGCCACCAGCAGAGAGGTTTCAGGGAGGTATGGCTACACCTTC.

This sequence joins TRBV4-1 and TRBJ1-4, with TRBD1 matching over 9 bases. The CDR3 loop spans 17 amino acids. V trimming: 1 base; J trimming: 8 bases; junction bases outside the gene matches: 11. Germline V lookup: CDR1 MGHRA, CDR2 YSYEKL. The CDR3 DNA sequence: TGCGCCAGCAGCCAAGGTGGCGGACAGGGGAATTGGGAAAAACTGTTTTTT. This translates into CASSQGGGQGNWEKLFF.

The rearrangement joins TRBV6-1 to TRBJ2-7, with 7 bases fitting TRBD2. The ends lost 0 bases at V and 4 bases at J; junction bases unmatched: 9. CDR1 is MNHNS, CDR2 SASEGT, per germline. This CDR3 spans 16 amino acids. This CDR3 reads CASSEAGAWGGYEQYF. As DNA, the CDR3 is TGTGCCAGCAGTGAAGCGGGCGCCTGGGGGGGATACGAGCAGTACTTC.